The T cell receptor (beta chain) described here comes from a study of shared clonotypes between healthy human individuals. CD45RO negativity and positive selection for CCR7 defined naive CD8 cells, a population that excluded terminally differentiated effector memory CD45RA+ cells. Caucasian adults living in Nashville, Tennessee, provided all samples. This clone was recorded a few times. Sequencing used immunoSEQ multiplex PCR; TCRdb keeps in-frame clones, though not all of them. The sample lists hundreds of thousands of clones; approximately 92% were seen once. Germline V lookup: CDR1 SEHNR, CDR2 FQNEAQ (reference sequence). The CDR3 sequence is 16 residues long. Losses at the gene ends were 0 bases for V and 4 bases for J; bases not matched to a gene: 4.

What was sequenced was naive CD8+ T cells sorted from blood. This TCR was recovered from a man aged 25 to 45 in good health. The gene calls are TRBV7-9 and TRBJ1-3; TRBD1 aligns across 9 bases. The CDR3 region is CASSLAQGAKGNTIYF. The CDR3, as DNA: TGTGCCAGCAGCTTAGCACAGGGGGCGAAAGGAAACACCATATATTTT. The entire variable domain, with the rest obtained from reference TRBV7-9 and TRBJ1-3, is as follows: DTGVSQNPRHKITKRGQNVTFRCDPISEHNRLYWYRQTLGQGPEFLTYFQNEAQLEKSRLLSDRFSAERPKGSFSTLEIQRTEQGDSAMYLCASSLAQGAKGNTIYFGEGSWLTVV.